The 24 T cell receptor beta chains presented below share a single source sample, sequenced in a study of technical replicates of blood from a few donors. Assay used: immunoSEQ multiplex PCR; TCRdb lists only in-frame clones, some missing. This repertoire shows under 110,000 clones, 95% to 96% found once; its top ten account for approximately 0.2%. The sample taken for sequencing was T cells isolated from PBMCs. Every receptor here comes from a human donor in good health.

The chain carries TRBV6-1 and TRBJ2-7; D might be TRBD1 (5 bases). This CDR3 comprises 14 residues. Germline lookup yields CDR1 MNHNS and CDR2 SASEGT. V lost 2 bases and J 1 base, leaving 9 bases between the germline ends. The CDR3: CASSERTPSYEQYF. DNA for the CDR3: TGTGCCAGCAGTGAACGGACACCGTCCTACGAGCAGTACTTC.

This chain joins TRBV19 and TRBJ1-2; D ambiguous. CDR3 length: 14 amino acids. CDR1 is LNHDA and CDR2 is SQIVND in the germline V gene (reference sequence). Trimming left V 2 bases short and J 2 bases short, with 9 bases between. CDR3 residues: CASSITAANYGYTF. CDR3 DNA: TGTGCCAGTAGTATAACAGCCGCCAACTATGGCTACACCTTC.

The rearrangement uses TRBV25-1 and TRBJ2-2; possibly TRBD1 for D (6 bases). Germline loops: CDR1 MGHDK, CDR2 SYGVNS. This CDR3 region has 14 residues. V lost 6 bases and J 5 bases, leaving 13 bases between the germline ends. Written as DNA, the CDR3 is TGTGCCAGCAGACAGGGTGGATTTACCGGGGAGCTGTTTTTT. This gives the protein CASRQGGFTGELFF. The whole variable domain, remainder taken from reference TRBV25-1 and TRBJ2-2, is EADIYQTPRYLVIGTGKKITLECSQTMGHDKMYWYQQDPGMELHLIHYSYGVNSTEKGDLSSESTVSRIRTEHFPLTLESARPSHTSQYLCASRQGGFTGELFFGEGSRLTVL.

This clone came up once. The CDR3 DNA is TGTGCCAGCAGCTCCGCGAGTAGCTCCTACAATGAGCAGTTCTTC. Translating it yields CASSSASSSYNEQFF. V usage is TRBV7-9 and J usage is TRBJ2-1; no clear D gene. The CDR3 totals 15 residues. V was clipped by 4 bases and J by 0 bases, with 10 bases between them. Germline assignment: CDR1 SEHNR and CDR2 FQNEAQ (reference sequence).

J is TRBJ2-1 and V is TRBV5-1, with 10 positions matching TRBD1. Germline V gene lookup returns CDR1 SGHRS and CDR2 YFSETQ. CDR3 length: 14 residues. The V segment lost 4 bases and the J segment 8 bases; nucleotides outside the gene matches: 6. The CDR3 region has the DNA TGCGCCAGCAGCCCCGGGGACAGGGGTGATGAGCAGTTCTTC. Residues: CASSPGDRGDEQFF.

V and J are TRBV28 and TRBJ2-3; 8 bases match TRBD1. With 10 bases clipped from V and 1 base from J, the junction kept 10 bases outside the gene matches. The CDR3 sequence is 15 residues long. Germline V lookup: CDR1 MDHEN, CDR2 SYDVKM. Written as DNA, the CDR3 is TGTGCCACAGAGAGCCCGACAGGGGGCACAGATACGCAGTATTTT. This sequence encodes CATESPTGGTDTQYF.

The rearrangement uses TRBV5-4 and TRBJ2-2, with TRBD2 matching 7 bases. Germline loops: CDR1 SGHNT, CDR2 YYREEE (reference sequence). V dropped 5 bases and J dropped 6; count of bases not matched to a gene: 13. The CDR3 contains 16 residues. Here the CDR3 DNA reads TGTGCCAGCAGGACTAGCCACACAGGAGGCGCCGGGGAGCTGTTTTTT. Translation gives CASRTSHTGGAGELFF. Using reference TRBV5-4 and TRBJ2-2 for the parts outside the CDR3, the full variable domain is ETGVTQSPTHLIKTRGQQVTLRCSSQSGHNTVSWYQQALGQGPQFIFQYYREEENGRGNFPPRFSGLQFPNYSSELNVNALELDDSALYLCASRTSHTGGAGELFFGEGSRLTVL.

This clone was recorded a few times. The chain combines TRBV29-1 with TRBJ1-2, with TRBD1 matching 7 bases. Germline values: CDR1 SQVTM, CDR2 ANQGSEA. The V and J ends lost 6 bases and 3 bases, in that order; junction bases with no gene match: 7. The CDR3 totals 13 residues. This CDR3 reads CSVGSGTDYGYTF. For the CDR3, the DNA is TGCAGCGTAGGGTCCGGGACAGACTATGGCTACACCTTC.

In this sample, this clone turned up a few times. The gene calls are TRBV15 and TRBJ2-7, with TRBD2 identical over 7 bases. Looked up from germline, CDR1 is LNHNV and CDR2 is YYDKDF (reference sequence). Trimming removed 5 bases from V and 6 bases from J; junction bases left unmatched: 10. The CDR3 sequence is 14 residues long. CDR3 nucleotide sequence: TGTGCCACCAGCGTAGGGAGGGAGGGCAGCGAGCAGTACTTC. This gives the protein CATSVGREGSEQYF.

In nucleotides, the CDR3 is TGTGCCAGCAGCACGCAACATCAAGGGGGTAATTCACCCCTCCACTTT. Protein product: CASSTQHQGGNSPLHF. This chain connects TRBV9 to TRBJ1-6; D perhaps matches TRBD1 (6 bases). Germline CDR1 and CDR2: SGDLS and YYNGEE. V lost 4 bases, J lost 6 bases, and 17 bases lay in between. The CDR3 has 16 amino acids. Filled out from reference TRBV9 and TRBJ1-6, the complete variable domain reads DSGVTQTPKHLITATGQRVTLRCSPRSGDLSVYWYQQSLDQGLQFLIQYYNGEERAKGNILERFSAQQFPDLHSELNLSSLELGDSALYFCASSTQHQGGNSPLHFGNGTRLTVT.

The chain recombines TRBV9 with TRBJ2-3; perhaps TRBD1 as D (6 bases). The CDR3 runs 13 residues. The germline V and J ends were trimmed by 4 bases and 6 bases, with 12 bases remaining between them. In germline, CDR1 is SGDLS, CDR2 YYNGEE. In nucleotides, the CDR3 is TGTGCCAGCAGCCTCGGACAGCCCGATACGCAGTATTTT. It specifies CASSLGQPDTQYF.

The V and J genes are TRBV15 and TRBJ2-1; D gene uncertain. There are 12 residues in the CDR3. V was trimmed by 3 bases and J by 8 bases, leaving 8 bases between them. CDR1 and CDR2 (germline): LNHNV, YYDKDF (reference sequence). The CDR3 nucleotides read TGTGCCACCAGCAGCCCGGGTGATGAGCAGTTCTTC. It is translated as CATSSPGDEQFF. The complete variable domain, with remaining parts taken from reference TRBV15 and TRBJ2-1, reads DAMVIQNPRYQVTQFGKPVTLSCSQTLNHNVMYWYQQKSSQAPKLLFHYYDKDFNNEADTPDNFQSRRPNTSFCFLDIRSPGLGDTAMYLCATSSPGDEQFFGPGTRLTVL.

The V gene is TRBV6-5, the J gene TRBJ2-5; 8 bases agree with TRBD1. Unmatched junction bases numbered 8, after V lost 6 bases and J lost 2 bases. From germline, CDR1 is MNHEY and CDR2 SVGAGI. The CDR3 loop spans 15 amino acids. The CDR3: CASSPSRGLQETQYF. In DNA form, the CDR3 reads TGTGCCAGCAGCCCCTCCAGGGGGCTGCAAGAGACCCAGTACTTC.

A single count supports this clone. The CDR3 DNA reads TGTGCCAGCAGCTTAGTGTCTACCCAACAAGAGACCCAGTACTTC. It is translated as CASSLVSTQQETQYF. This sequence joins TRBV7-2 and TRBJ2-5; D is unresolved. In germline, CDR1 is SGHTA, CDR2 FQGNSA. V was trimmed by 1 base and J by 2 bases, leaving 11 bases between them. This CDR3 has 15 amino acids.

The V call is TRBV7-9, the J call TRBJ2-1, with 9 bases fitting TRBD1. From germline, CDR1 is SEHNR and CDR2 FQNEAQ (reference sequence). The CDR3 runs 15 residues. The V and J ends lost 5 bases and 2 bases, in that order; junction bases with no gene match: 4. In DNA, the CDR3 is TGTGCCAGCAGCCTGGACAGGGGAACCTACAATGAGCAGTTCTTC. Translation gives CASSLDRGTYNEQFF.

The gene calls are TRBV27 and TRBJ2-4; no definite D call. CDR3 length: 16 residues. The ends were cut back, 3 bases at V and 0 bases at J, with 12 bases in the middle. Germline CDR1 MNHEY, CDR2 SMNVEV (reference sequence). CDR3: CASSLGPTLAKNIQYF. The CDR3 nucleotides are TGTGCCAGCAGTTTGGGTCCGACATTAGCCAAAAACATTCAGTACTTC.

This chain joins TRBV2 and TRBJ2-3; 9 positions match TRBD2. The junction had 9 bases not matched to a gene; V was cut back by 3 bases and J by 2 bases. The CDR3 extends over 17 amino acids. The germline CDR1 and CDR2 sequences are SNHLY and FYNNEI. CDR3: CASSDPVRGGNTDTQYF. CDR3 DNA sequence: TGTGCCAGCAGTGACCCCGTGCGGGGGGGGAACACAGATACGCAGTATTTT.

The CDR3 sequence: CSVGQTGPFTDTQYF. The CDR3 nucleotides are TGCAGCGTTGGGCAGACAGGGCCGTTCACAGATACGCAGTATTTT. The rearrangement uses TRBV29-1 and TRBJ2-3; 7 positions agree with TRBD1. With V trimmed by 4 bases and J by 2 bases, 9 bases remained unmatched. Per germline, CDR1 SQVTM and CDR2 ANQGSEA. There are 15 residues in the CDR3.

The chain recombines TRBV6-5 with TRBJ2-5, with 7 bases matching TRBD2. V was clipped by 2 bases and J by 5 bases; unmatched bases: 8. Germline V CDR1 and CDR2: MNHEY, SVGAGI. The CDR3 consists of 15 residues. CDR3: CASSYGEGRGETQYF. The CDR3 DNA reads TGTGCCAGCAGTTACGGGGAGGGACGGGGGGAGACCCAGTACTTC.

V gene TRBV9 combines with J gene TRBJ2-1; possible D gene TRBD2, 7 bases. Germline CDR1 reads SGDLS; CDR2 reads YYNGEE. The CDR3 totals 18 residues. V lost 3 bases, J lost 4 bases, and 23 bases lay in between. CDR3 in DNA: TGTGCCAGCAGCGCCCGCCAAGGGGGGGGAGGGGAATACAATGAGCAGTTCTTC. The encoded protein is CASSARQGGGGEYNEQFF.

V is TRBV7-2 and J is TRBJ1-2; D is possibly TRBD1 (6 bases). Trimming pared 5 bases from V and 7 bases from J, leaving 14 bases between. The CDR3 runs to 13 residues. In germline, CDR1 is SGHTA, CDR2 FQGNSA. The CDR3 coding sequence is TGTGCCAGCAGCCCCGGACAGAATTCTGGCTACACCTTC. It codes for CASSPGQNSGYTF.

This clone was detected once. The CDR3, as DNA: TGTGCCAGCAGCTTATATTGGGACAGGGGAACAGATACGCAGTATTTT. This codes for CASSLYWDRGTDTQYF. This chain links TRBV7-2 with TRBJ2-3, with TRBD1 identical over 10 bases. V lost 2 bases to trimming and J lost 3 bases; unmatched junction nucleotides: 5. The germline V gene encodes CDR1 SGHTA and CDR2 FQGNSA. The CDR3 runs 16 residues. The full variable domain, with the rest looked up from reference TRBV7-2 and TRBJ2-3, is GAGVSQSPSNKVTEKGKDVELRCDPISGHTALYWYRQSLGQGLEFLIYFQGNSAPDKSGLPSDRFSAERTGGSVSTLTIQRTQQEDSAVYLCASSLYWDRGTDTQYFGPGTRLTVL.

The rearrangement links TRBV6-1 to TRBJ1-2, with 8 bases that match TRBD1. The CDR3 is 16 residues long. Per the germline V gene, CDR1 is MNHNS and CDR2 is SASEGT. Trimming removed 4 bases from V and 4 bases from J; junction bases left unmatched: 11. The CDR3 here is CASSGRTGKKSYGYTF. The CDR3 nucleotides are TGTGCCAGCAGTGGACGGACAGGGAAGAAGTCCTATGGCTACACCTTC.

The chain employs TRBV6-1 and TRBJ2-7; TRBD1 matches 7 bases. J lost 4 bases, V lost 7 bases, and 7 bases had no gene match. CDR3 size: 13 residues. Germline lookup yields CDR1 MNHNS and CDR2 SASEGT. CDR3 DNA sequence: TGTGCCAGCACTCCGACAGGGTTATACGAGCAGTACTTC. Its translation is CASTPTGLYEQYF.